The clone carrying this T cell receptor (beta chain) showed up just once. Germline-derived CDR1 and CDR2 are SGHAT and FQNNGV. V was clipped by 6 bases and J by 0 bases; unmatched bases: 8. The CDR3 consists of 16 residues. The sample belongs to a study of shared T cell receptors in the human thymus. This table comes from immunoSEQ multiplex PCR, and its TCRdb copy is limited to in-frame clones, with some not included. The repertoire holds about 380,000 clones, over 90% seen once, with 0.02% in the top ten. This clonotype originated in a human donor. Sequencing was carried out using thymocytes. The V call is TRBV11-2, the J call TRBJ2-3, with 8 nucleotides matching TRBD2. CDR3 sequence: CASRDPAGASTDTQYF. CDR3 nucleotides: TGTGCCAGCAGAGACCCAGCGGGAGCTAGCACAGATACGCAGTATTTT.